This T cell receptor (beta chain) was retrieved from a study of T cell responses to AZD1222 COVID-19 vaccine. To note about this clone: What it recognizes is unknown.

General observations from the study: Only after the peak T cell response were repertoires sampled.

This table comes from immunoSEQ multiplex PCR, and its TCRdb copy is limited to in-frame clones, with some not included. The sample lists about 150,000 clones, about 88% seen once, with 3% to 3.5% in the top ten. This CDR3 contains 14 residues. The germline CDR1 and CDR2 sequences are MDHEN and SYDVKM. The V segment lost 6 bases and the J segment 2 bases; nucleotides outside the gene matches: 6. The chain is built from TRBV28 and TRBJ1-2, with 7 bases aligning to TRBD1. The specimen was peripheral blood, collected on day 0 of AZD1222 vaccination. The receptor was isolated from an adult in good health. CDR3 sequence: CASRRQGVNYGYTF. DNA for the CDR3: TGTGCCAGCAGGAGACAGGGCGTAAACTATGGCTACACCTTC.